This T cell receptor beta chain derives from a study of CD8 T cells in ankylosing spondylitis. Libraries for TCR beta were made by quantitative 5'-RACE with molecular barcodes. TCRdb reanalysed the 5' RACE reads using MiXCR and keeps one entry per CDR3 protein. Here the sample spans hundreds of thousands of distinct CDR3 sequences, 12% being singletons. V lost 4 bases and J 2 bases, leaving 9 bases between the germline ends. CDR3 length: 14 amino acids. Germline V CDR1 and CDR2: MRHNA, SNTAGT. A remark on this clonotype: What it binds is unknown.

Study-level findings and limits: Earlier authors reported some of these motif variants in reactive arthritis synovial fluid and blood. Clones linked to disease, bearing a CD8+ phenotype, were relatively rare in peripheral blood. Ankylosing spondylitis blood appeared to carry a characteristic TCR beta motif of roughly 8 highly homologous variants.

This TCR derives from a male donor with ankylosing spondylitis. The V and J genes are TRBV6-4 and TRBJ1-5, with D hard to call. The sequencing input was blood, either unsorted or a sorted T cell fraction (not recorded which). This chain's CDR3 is CASSAEHRNQPQHF. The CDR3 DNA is TGTGCCAGCAGTGCGGAACACCGCAATCAGCCCCAGCATTTT.